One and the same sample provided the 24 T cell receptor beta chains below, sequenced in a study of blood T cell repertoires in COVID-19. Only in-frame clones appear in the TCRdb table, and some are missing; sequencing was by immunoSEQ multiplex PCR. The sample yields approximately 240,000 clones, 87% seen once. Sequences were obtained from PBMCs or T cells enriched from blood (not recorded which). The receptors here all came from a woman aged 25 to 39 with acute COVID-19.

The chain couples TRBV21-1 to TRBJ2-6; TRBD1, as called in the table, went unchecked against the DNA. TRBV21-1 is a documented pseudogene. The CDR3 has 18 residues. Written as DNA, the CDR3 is TGTGCCAGCAGCACAAGACTGGACATCAGCTCTGGGGCCAACGTCCTGACTTTC. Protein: CASSTRLDISSGANVLTF.

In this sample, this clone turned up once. In DNA, the CDR3 is TGCGCCAGCAGCTTGGGACAGGGATGGTACGAGCAGTACTTC. Translation: CASSLGQGWYEQYF. The genes are TRBV5-1 and TRBJ2-7; TRBD1 matches at 7 bases. The ends lost 0 bases at V and 4 bases at J; junction bases unmatched: 4. The CDR3 spans 14 residues. CDR1 is SGHRS, CDR2 YFSETQ, per germline.

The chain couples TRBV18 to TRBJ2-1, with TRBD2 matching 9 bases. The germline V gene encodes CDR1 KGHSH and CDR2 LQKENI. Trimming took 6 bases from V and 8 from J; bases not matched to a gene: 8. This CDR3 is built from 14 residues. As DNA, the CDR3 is TGTGCCAGCTCGTCGGGACTAGCCCTAGATGAGCAGTTCTTC. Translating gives CASSSGLALDEQFF.

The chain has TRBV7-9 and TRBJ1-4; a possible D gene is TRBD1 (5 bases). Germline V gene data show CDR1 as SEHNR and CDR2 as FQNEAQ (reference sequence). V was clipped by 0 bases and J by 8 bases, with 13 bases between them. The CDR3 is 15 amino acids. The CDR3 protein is CASSLAQGVDEKLFF. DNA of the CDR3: TGTGCCAGCAGCTTAGCGCAAGGGGTAGACGAAAAACTGTTTTTT.

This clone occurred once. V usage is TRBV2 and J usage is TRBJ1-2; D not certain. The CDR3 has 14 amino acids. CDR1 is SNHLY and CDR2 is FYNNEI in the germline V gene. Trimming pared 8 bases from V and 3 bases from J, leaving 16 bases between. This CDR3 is CASRGRGRDYGYTF. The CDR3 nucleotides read TGTGCCAGCCGCGGTCGGGGTAGGGACTATGGCTACACCTTC.

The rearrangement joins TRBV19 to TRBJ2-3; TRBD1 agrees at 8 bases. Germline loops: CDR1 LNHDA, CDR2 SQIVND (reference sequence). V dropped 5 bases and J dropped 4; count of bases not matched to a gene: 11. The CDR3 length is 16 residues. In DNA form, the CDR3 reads TGTGCCAGTAGTTCCGCGACAGGGGCTCGTCCAGATACGCAGTATTTT. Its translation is CASSSATGARPDTQYF. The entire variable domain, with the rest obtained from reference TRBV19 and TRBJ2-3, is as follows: DGGITQSPKYLFRKEGQNVTLSCEQNLNHDAMYWYRQDPGQGLRLIYYSQIVNDFQKGDIAEGYSVSREKKESFPLTVTSAQKNPTAFYLCASSSATGARPDTQYFGPGTRLTVL.

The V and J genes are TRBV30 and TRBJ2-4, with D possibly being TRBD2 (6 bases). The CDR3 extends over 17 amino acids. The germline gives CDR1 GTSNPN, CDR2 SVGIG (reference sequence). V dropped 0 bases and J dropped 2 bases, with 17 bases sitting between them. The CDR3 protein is CAWSVLAGIGSKNIQYF. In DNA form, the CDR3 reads TGTGCCTGGAGTGTACTCGCGGGGATCGGATCCAAAAACATTCAGTACTTC.

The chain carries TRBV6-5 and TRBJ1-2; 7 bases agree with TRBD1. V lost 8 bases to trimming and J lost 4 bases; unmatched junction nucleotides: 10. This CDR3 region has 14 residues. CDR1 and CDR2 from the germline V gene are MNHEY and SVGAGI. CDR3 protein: CASHRRQGGYGYTF. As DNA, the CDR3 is TGTGCCAGCCACCGGCGACAGGGAGGCTATGGCTACACCTTC.

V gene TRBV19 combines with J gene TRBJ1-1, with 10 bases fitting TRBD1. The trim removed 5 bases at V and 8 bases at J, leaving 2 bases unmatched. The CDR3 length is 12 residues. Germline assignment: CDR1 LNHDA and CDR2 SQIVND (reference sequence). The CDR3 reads CASSQDRGEAFF. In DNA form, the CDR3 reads TGTGCCAGTAGTCAGGACAGGGGGGAAGCTTTCTTT.

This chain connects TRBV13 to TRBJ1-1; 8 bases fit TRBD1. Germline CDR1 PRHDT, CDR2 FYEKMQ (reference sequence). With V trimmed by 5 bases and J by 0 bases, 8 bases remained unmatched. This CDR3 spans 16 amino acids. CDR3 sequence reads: CASSPRTGRLNTEAFF. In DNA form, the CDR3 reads TGTGCCAGCAGCCCCCGGACAGGGAGGTTGAACACTGAAGCTTTCTTT.

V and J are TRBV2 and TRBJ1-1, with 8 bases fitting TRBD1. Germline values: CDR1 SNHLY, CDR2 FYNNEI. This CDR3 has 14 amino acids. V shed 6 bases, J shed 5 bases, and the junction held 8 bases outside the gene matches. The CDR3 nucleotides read TGTGCCAGCAGGTCCAGGGGGCGAGGGACTGAAGCTTTCTTT. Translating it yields CASRSRGRGTEAFF. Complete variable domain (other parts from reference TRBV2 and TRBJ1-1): EPEVTQTPSHQVTQMGQEVILRCVPISNHLYFYWYRQILGQKVEFLVSFYNNEISEKSEIFDDQFSVERPDGSNFTLKIRSTKLEDSAMYFCASRSRGRGTEAFFGQGTRLTVV.

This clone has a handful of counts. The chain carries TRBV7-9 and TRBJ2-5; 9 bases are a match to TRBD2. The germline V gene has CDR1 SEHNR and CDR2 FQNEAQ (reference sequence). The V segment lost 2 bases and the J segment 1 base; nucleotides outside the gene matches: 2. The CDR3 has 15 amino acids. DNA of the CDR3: TGTGCCAGCAGCTTAATGACTAGCGGCCAAGAGACCCAGTACTTC. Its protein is CASSLMTSGQETQYF.

For the CDR3, the DNA is TGTGCCAGCAGCCAAGTCCCTAGCGGGGGGCGAGGCACCGGGGAGCTGTTTTTT. As protein: CASSQVPSGGRGTGELFF. V gene TRBV4-2 combines with J gene TRBJ2-2; TRBD2 agrees at 11 bases. J lost 4 bases, V lost 1 base, and 8 bases had no gene match. Germline CDR1 and CDR2: LGHNA and YNFKEQ. The CDR3 is 18 amino acids.

In nucleotides, the CDR3 is TGTGCCAGCAGTTTATATTTAGGAGGACAGGGAGTCCCCACCTACGAGCAGTACTTC. It codes for CASSLYLGGQGVPTYEQYF. The gene calls are TRBV28 and TRBJ2-7; 8 bases are shared with TRBD1. Trimming removed 1 base from V and 2 bases from J; junction bases left unmatched: 16. CDR3 length equals 19 residues. Germline CDR1 MDHEN, CDR2 SYDVKM.

The CDR3 spells CASSNTDSYEAFF. Here the CDR3 DNA reads TGTGCCAGCAGTAATACCGACAGTTATGAAGCTTTCTTT. The chain combines TRBV12-3 or TRBV12-4 with TRBJ1-1; perhaps TRBD1 as D (5 bases). This CDR3 has 13 residues. V lost 5 bases to trimming and J lost 7 bases, with 14 bases between them.

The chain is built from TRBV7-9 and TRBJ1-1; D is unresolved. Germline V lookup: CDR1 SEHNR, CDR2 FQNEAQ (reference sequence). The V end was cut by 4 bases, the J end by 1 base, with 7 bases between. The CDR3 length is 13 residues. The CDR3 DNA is TGTGCCAGCAGCTGGGAGAAGAACACTGAAGCTTTCTTT. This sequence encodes CASSWEKNTEAFF.

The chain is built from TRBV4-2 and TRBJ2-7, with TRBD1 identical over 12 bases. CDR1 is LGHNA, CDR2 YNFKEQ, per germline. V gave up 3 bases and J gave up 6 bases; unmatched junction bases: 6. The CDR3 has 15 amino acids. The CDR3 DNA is TGTGCCAGCAGCCACACCGGGACAGGGGGCATCGAGCAGTACTTC. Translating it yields CASSHTGTGGIEQYF.

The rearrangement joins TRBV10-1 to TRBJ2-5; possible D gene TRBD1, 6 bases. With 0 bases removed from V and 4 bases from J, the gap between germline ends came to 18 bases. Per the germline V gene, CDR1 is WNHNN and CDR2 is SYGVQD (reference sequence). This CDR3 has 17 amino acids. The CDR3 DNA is TGCGCCAGCAGTGAGTCTGGGCTGGGCCAGGGGCGAGAGACCCAGTACTTC. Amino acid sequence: CASSESGLGQGRETQYF.

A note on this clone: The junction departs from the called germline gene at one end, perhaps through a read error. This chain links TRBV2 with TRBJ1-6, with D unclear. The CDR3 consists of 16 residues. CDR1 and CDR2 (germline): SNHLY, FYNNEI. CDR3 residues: CASSQAVDSYNSPLHF. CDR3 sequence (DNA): TGTGCCAGCAGTCAAGCAGTAGACTCCTATAATTCACCCCTCCACTTT. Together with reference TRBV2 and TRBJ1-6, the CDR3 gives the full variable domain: EPEVTQTPSHQVTQMGQEVILRCVPISNHLYFYWYRQILGQKVEFLVSFYNNEISEKSEIFDDQFSVERPDGSNFTLKIRSTKLEDSAMYFCASSQAVDSYNSPLHFGNGTRLTVT.

CDR3 residues: CASSTRGALAGGPRGTDTQYF. The DNA for the CDR3 is TGTGCCAGTAGTACCCGCGGGGCGCTAGCGGGAGGCCCGCGCGGGACAGATACGCAGTATTTT. The genes are TRBV19 and TRBJ2-3; 11 bases match TRBD2. V shed 4 bases and J 3 bases; nucleotides not matched to a gene: 21. The CDR3 sequence is 21 residues long. Germline V lookup: CDR1 LNHDA, CDR2 SQIVND (reference sequence).

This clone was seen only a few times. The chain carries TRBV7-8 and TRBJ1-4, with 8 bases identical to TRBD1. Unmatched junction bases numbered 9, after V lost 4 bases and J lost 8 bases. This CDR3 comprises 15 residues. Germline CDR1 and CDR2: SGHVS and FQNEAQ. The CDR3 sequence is CASSYSDRGGEKLFF. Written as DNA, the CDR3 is TGTGCCAGCAGCTATTCCGACAGGGGAGGCGAAAAACTGTTTTTT.

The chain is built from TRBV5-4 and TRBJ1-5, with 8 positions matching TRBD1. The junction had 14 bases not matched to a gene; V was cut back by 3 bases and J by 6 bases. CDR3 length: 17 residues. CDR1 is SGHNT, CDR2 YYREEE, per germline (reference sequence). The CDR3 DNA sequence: TGTGCCAGCAGCTCAGTGGACAGGGACCCTCCTGGTCAGCCCCAGCATTTT. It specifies CASSSVDRDPPGQPQHF.

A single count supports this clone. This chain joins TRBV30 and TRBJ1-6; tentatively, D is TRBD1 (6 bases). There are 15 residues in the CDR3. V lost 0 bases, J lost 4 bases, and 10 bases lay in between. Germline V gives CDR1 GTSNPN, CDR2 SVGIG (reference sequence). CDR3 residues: CAWSVGGGYNSPLHF. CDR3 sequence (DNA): TGTGCCTGGAGTGTAGGGGGGGGTTATAATTCACCCCTCCACTTT.

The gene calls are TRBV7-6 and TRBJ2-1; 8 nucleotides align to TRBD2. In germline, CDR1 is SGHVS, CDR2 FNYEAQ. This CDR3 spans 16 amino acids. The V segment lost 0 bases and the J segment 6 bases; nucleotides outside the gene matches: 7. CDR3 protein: CASSLASLAVANEQFF. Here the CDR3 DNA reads TGTGCCAGCAGCTTAGCATCACTAGCGGTCGCCAATGAGCAGTTCTTC.